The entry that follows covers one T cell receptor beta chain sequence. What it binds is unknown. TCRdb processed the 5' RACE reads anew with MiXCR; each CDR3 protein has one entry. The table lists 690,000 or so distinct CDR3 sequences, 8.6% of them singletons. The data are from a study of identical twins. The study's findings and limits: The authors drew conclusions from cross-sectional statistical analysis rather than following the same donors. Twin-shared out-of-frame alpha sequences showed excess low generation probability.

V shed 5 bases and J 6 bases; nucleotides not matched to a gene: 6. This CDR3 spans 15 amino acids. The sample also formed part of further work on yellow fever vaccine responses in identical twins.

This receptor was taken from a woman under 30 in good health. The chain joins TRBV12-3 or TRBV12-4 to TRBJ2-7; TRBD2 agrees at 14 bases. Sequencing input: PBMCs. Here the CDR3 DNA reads TGTGCCAGCAGTCCTCGACTAGCGGGAGGGTTCGAGCAGTACTTC. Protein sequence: CASSPRLAGGFEQYF.